These 5 T cell receptor beta chains were sequenced from one sample in a study of PD-1 blockade in mismatch repair-deficient tumors. Produced via immunoSEQ multiplex PCR; TCRdb's table is partial and in-frame only. This table has 45,000 to 55,000 clones, more than 65% appearing once. Specimen: peripheral blood, collected 20 weeks after starting pembrolizumab. Source of these receptors: an adult with mismatch repair-deficient cancer.

The V and J genes are TRBV27 and TRBJ2-7; TRBD2 agrees at 7 bases. J gave up 2 bases and V 6 bases, and 7 bases lay outside the gene matches. The CDR3 covers 14 residues. Germline CDR1 is MNHEY and CDR2 is SMNVEV (reference sequence). CDR3 sequence (DNA): TGTGCCAGCAGAGACCTAGCGGCCACCTACGAGCAGTACTTC. Translation gives CASRDLAATYEQYF.

This chain links TRBV7-9 with TRBJ2-1; no clear D. Germline CDR1 SEHNR, CDR2 FQNEAQ (reference sequence). Trimming pared 5 bases from V and 0 bases from J, leaving 8 bases between. CDR3 length equals 14 residues. CDR3 amino acids: CASSRDSSYNEQFF. The CDR3 coding sequence is TGTGCCAGCAGCCGAGATAGCTCCTACAATGAGCAGTTCTTC.

This chain joins TRBV4-2 and TRBJ2-7, with 9 nucleotides matching TRBD2. The CDR3 length is 16 residues. Germline CDR1 and CDR2: LGHNA and YNFKEQ. V shed 0 bases, J shed 4 bases, and the junction held 7 bases outside the gene matches. The CDR3 is CASSQDPNSGSYEQYF. The CDR3 nucleotides read TGTGCCAGCAGCCAAGATCCGAATAGCGGGAGTTACGAGCAGTACTTC.

The chain has TRBV7-6 and TRBJ2-5; D gene ambiguous. This CDR3 comprises 14 residues. Germline lookup yields CDR1 SGHVS and CDR2 FNYEAQ. Trimming shortened V by 0 bases and J by 5 bases, and 10 bases separated the two germline ends. CDR3 in amino acids: CASSLALNSETQYF. For the CDR3, the DNA is TGTGCCAGCAGCTTAGCGCTTAATTCGGAGACCCAGTACTTC.

This clone was detected once. The J gene is TRBJ2-7, the V gene TRBV4-1; D possibly corresponds to TRBD2 (6 bases). Germline V CDR1 and CDR2: MGHRA, YSYEKL. V shed 5 bases and J shed 3 bases, with 20 bases lying between them. The CDR3 has 16 amino acids. CDR3 loop: CASSLNPGLQYYEQYF. For the CDR3, the DNA is TGCGCCAGCAGCTTGAACCCGGGACTTCAATACTACGAGCAGTACTTC.